This T cell receptor (beta chain) was recorded in a study of cytomegalovirus exposure and HLA in healthy donors. Turning to the study itself: The same platform as the approximately 660 first-cohort repertoires was used for the 95 to 150 validation repertoires, a later analysis reported. The study, taken as a whole, reports: Subsequent analysis found a tendency for first-cohort TCR clusters to co-occur within the approximately 130 validation repertoires. Among TCR sequences, most were rare, though some public TCRs appeared in many donors.

Germline CDR1 reads SGHTA; CDR2 reads FQGNSA. The CDR3 contains 14 residues. V lost 3 bases, J lost 2 bases, and 10 bases lay in between. Assay: immunoSEQ multiplex PCR; the TCRdb copy retains only in-frame clones and omits some. The sample carries roughly 250,000 clones, approximately 87% recorded once. Comments on this clone: The target antigen is unknown.

The sequence derives from a man aged 18 to 29 in good health and CMV-seronegative. The J gene is TRBJ1-2, the V gene TRBV7-2, with TRBD1 as a possible D gene (6 bases). The sequenced sample was PBMCs. The CDR3, as DNA: TGTGCCAGCAGCTTTATCACAGGGAACTATGGCTACACCTTC. Translated, it gives CASSFITGNYGYTF.